The present T cell receptor beta chain was sequenced within a study of cytomegalovirus exposure and HLA in healthy donors. Study-wide findings and caveats: The study labeled fewer than 200 TCR beta chains cytomegalovirus-associated. In a later analysis, common viral pathogens appeared linked to several of the most significant clusters.

As concerns this clone: No antigen is known for it.

With 60 Vbeta and 13 Jbeta primers, the PCR was carried out. Here immunoSEQ multiplex PCR was the method, and the copy in TCRdb shows in-frame clones only, minus some. The data contain more than 65,000 clones, about 70% of them singletons. J lost 4 bases, V lost 3 bases, and 3 bases had no gene match. CDR1 SGHNT and CDR2 YYREEE come from the germline V gene (reference sequence). The length of the CDR3 is 15 residues. The donors gave bone marrow, and they were healthy. V and J are TRBV5-4 and TRBJ1-5; TRBD1 agrees at 11 bases. The sample consisted of PBMCs. The clonotype originates from a woman between 45 and 60 years old in good health and CMV-seropositive. This CDR3 reads CASSYGTGGNQPQHF. CDR3 sequence (DNA): TGTGCCAGCAGCTACGGGACAGGGGGAAATCAGCCCCAGCATTTT.